Only one count was recorded for the clone carrying this TCR beta chain. The data derive from a study of blood T cell repertoires in COVID-19. The overall study: COVID-19 samples, acute and convalescent, were from the United States, Italy and Spain. From T cells, B-cell-depleted T cells, or PBMCs came the material, which was cDNA or gDNA.

This CDR3 has 15 amino acids. TCRdb keeps only in-frame clones here, not all; method: immunoSEQ multiplex PCR. This sample has roughly 63,000 clones, with roughly 89% found just once. This chain connects TRBV12-2 to TRBJ1-6; the tabulated D call, TRBD1, remains unverified against the DNA. TRBV12-2 is listed as a pseudogene. The sequence was obtained from a man aged 45-65 years with active COVID-19. Sequenced input: peripheral blood. The CDR3 DNA follows: TGTGCAAGTCGCTTAGAGGGACAGGGGTATTCACCCCTCCACTTT. Translating it yields CASRLEGQGYSPLHF.